The 9 T cell receptor beta chains reported below all come from one sample, sequenced in a study of response to subunit inactivated influenza vaccine. MiXCR, run by TCRdb on the RT-PCR reads, gives a single entry per CDR3 protein. The sample consists of a few hundred thousand distinct CDR3 sequences, around 10% of them appearing once. The data were also submitted as part of a second study, on T cells expressing NK-cell markers. As that study records: Scientists made TCR beta cDNA using 5'RACE template switching with UMIs.

The sequences come from PBMCs from blood, collected on the day of vaccination. All receptors derive from a man aged 50 to 59 who received an inactivated influenza vaccine.

This clonotype has just a few counts. The chain couples TRBV10-3 to TRBJ1-6; D is possibly TRBD1 (5 bases). This CDR3 region has 16 residues. Germline assignment: CDR1 ENHRY and CDR2 SYGVKD. Trimming shortened V by 3 bases and J by 5 bases, and 14 bases separated the two germline ends. The CDR3 reads CAISELPVGDNSPLHF. For the CDR3, the DNA is TGTGCCATCAGTGAATTGCCGGTAGGGGATAATTCACCCCTCCACTTT.

This clonotype has a handful of counts. The chain recombines TRBV9 with TRBJ1-2, with a tentative D call TRBD1 (6 bases). Germline CDR1 is SGDLS and CDR2 is YYNGEE. The CDR3 length is 15 residues. Trimming shortened V by 3 bases and J by 0 bases, and 12 bases separated the two germline ends. CDR3 sequence (DNA): TGTGCCAGCAGCGCTCAGGGGAGAGCTAACTATGGCTACACCTTC. Translation gives CASSAQGRANYGYTF.

This clonotype showed up just a few times. The chain recombines TRBV11-2 with TRBJ2-3, with D hard to call. The CDR3 has 14 residues. The V gene's germline CDR1 is SGHAT and CDR2 FQNNGV. V lost 7 bases and J 1 base, leaving 12 bases between the germline ends. The CDR3 protein is CASIQFGGTDTQYF. The CDR3 coding sequence is TGTGCCAGCATCCAGTTTGGGGGCACAGATACGCAGTATTTT.

The chain has TRBV7-2 and TRBJ2-7, with D perhaps matching TRBD1 (5 bases). The V end lost 2 bases, the J end lost 1 base, and 15 bases lay between the germline ends. Per germline, CDR1 SGHTA and CDR2 FQGNSA. The CDR3 is 16 amino acids. CDR3 sequence reads: CASSLFGHSLSYEQYF. The DNA for the CDR3 is TGTGCCAGCAGCTTATTTGGACACTCACTTTCCTACGAGCAGTACTTC.

This clonotype showed up just a few times. The chain links TRBV7-2 to TRBJ2-7; 9 bases are a match to TRBD1. The CDR3 totals 14 residues. The germline V gene encodes CDR1 SGHTA and CDR2 FQGNSA. Trimming cost V 2 bases and J 12 bases; bases outside gene matches: 11. CDR3 nucleotides: TGTGCCAGCAGCTTAACGAGGACAGGGGATAATCGGTACTTC. It specifies CASSLTRTGDNRYF.

This clonotype is classed as medium-sized (0.01 to 0.1%). The CDR3, as DNA: TGCGCCAGCAGCCAAGGTCTTTTCTACAATGAGCAGTTCTTC. Translating gives CASSQGLFYNEQFF. V and J are TRBV4-3 and TRBJ2-1; D gene unclear. V lost 1 base and J lost 3, with 7 bases in between. This CDR3 region has 14 residues. Germline CDR1 is LGHNA and CDR2 is YSLEER.

This clonotype has more than one count but fewer than ten. The V and J genes are TRBV20-1 and TRBJ2-7; D may match TRBD1 or TRBD2 (6 bases each). CDR3 size: 16 residues. Trimming removed 0 bases from V and 1 base from J, with 16 bases in between. Germline CDR1 reads DFQATT; CDR2 reads SNEGSKA (reference sequence). This CDR3 is CSARDFRRDISYEQYF. The CDR3 region has the DNA TGCAGTGCTAGAGATTTCAGGCGGGACATATCCTACGAGCAGTACTTC.

This clonotype was counted a few times. The CDR3 DNA reads as TGCGCCAGCAGCCAACGGGCAGATTCCTACAATGAGCAGTTCTTC. Translation gives CASSQRADSYNEQFF. The chain has TRBV4-1 and TRBJ2-1, with unresolved D. V was trimmed by 2 bases and J by 1 base, leaving 9 bases between them. The germline CDR1 and CDR2 sequences are MGHRA and YSYEKL. This CDR3 is 15 amino acids long.

The rearrangement links TRBV7-2 to TRBJ2-7; 9 bases map to TRBD1. Germline loops: CDR1 SGHTA, CDR2 FQGNSA. The CDR3 spans 16 residues. The V segment lost 6 bases and the J segment 1 base; nucleotides outside the gene matches: 10. In DNA, the CDR3 is TGTGCCAGCAGGCGCGAAGGACAGGGGTTATCCTACGAGCAGTACTTC. It encodes CASRREGQGLSYEQYF.